Listed below are T cell receptor beta chains from one sample, sequenced in a study of T cells in Graves' hyperthyroidism and ophthalmopathy. TCRdb ran MiXCR on the multiplex PCR reads and lists one entry per CDR3 protein. Among about half a million distinct CDR3 sequences listed, about a fifth were seen once. Source material: blood. Receptors originate from a man in his late teens or twenties with Graves' hyperthyroidism. The CDR3 runs from the conserved cysteine through the conserved F or W. The D gene is left open where the match is weak. For some rows the clone size is stated as once, few or many, or as a class when expanded; others skip it.

clone_size,v_call,d_call,j_call,cdr3_nt,cdr3_aa
many,TRBV28,.,TRBJ2-5,TGTGCCAGCAGCCCTAGTTGGGAGGTGAGGGAGACCCAGTACTTC,CASSPSWEVRETQYF
many,TRBV20-1,TRBD1,TRBJ2-5,TGCAGTGCTAGATCGACAGGGGGTGGAGAGACCCAGTACTTC,CSARSTGGGETQYF
many,TRBV5-1,.,TRBJ1-1,TGCGCCAGCAGCCCGGGGGCAGGTTTGGAAGCTTTCTTT,CASSPGAGLEAFF
few,TRBV28,.,TRBJ1-3,TGTGCCAGCACCCCCGGGGGGCCTGGAAACACCATATATTTT,CASTPGGPGNTIYF
.,TRBV6-2/TRBV6-3,.,TRBJ2-5,TGTGCCAGCACTATCTACCCGGGGGTTATCCAAGAGACCCAGTACTTC,CASTIYPGVIQETQYF
many,TRBV28,.,TRBJ1-2,TGTGCCAGCAGTTTACAACCCCGTGATACAGGGTATTCTTCCCCTGACGGCTACACCTTC,CASSLQPRDTGYSSPDGYTF
many,TRBV9,.,TRBJ1-1,TGTGCCAGCAGCGTAGTCCTAAACACTGAAGCTTTCTTT,CASSVVLNTEAFF
many,TRBV4-1,TRBD1,TRBJ1-2,TGCGCCAGCAGCGAAGGGGGCGGTGGCTACACCTTC,CASSEGGGGYTF
many,TRBV7-9,.,TRBJ1-2,TGTGCCAGCAGCTCTGGGGGAGAGGCTAACTATGGCTACACCTTC,CASSSGGEANYGYTF
many,TRBV28,.,TRBJ1-2,TGTGCCAGCAGTTTCCCCCCGACGGGCTATGGCTACACCTTC,CASSFPPTGYGYTF
.,TRBV10-2,.,TRBJ1-1,TGCGCCAGCATGTTCCGGGAGCGTGATGCTGAAGCTTTCTTT,CASMFRERDAEAFF
many,TRBV6-2/TRBV6-3,.,TRBJ1-3,TGTGCCAGCCAAGAAGTCGGACAGCGGTCTGGAAACACCATATATTTT,CASQEVGQRSGNTIYF
.,TRBV3-1,TRBD1,TRBJ2-5,TGTGCCAGCAGCCAAGTTCAGGGGGCAGAGACCCAGTACTTC,CASSQVQGAETQYF
many,TRBV6-1,.,TRBJ2-7,TGTGCCAGCAGTGTAGGCGCCCCGAGCTCCTACGAGCAGTACTTC,CASSVGAPSSYEQYF
many,TRBV7-8,TRBD2,TRBJ2-5,TGTGCCAGCAGCCACCCCCCTACTAGCGGGGGGATAGAGACCCAGTACTTC,CASSHPPTSGGIETQYF
.,TRBV7-8,TRBD1,TRBJ1-5,TGTGCCAGCAGCTCCGGGACAGGGGGGGGGTATAGCAATCAGCCCCAGCATTTT,CASSSGTGGGYSNQPQHF
many,TRBV2,TRBD2,TRBJ2-5,TGTGCCAGCAGTCCCTCTCGGACTAGGCTAAAAGAGACCCAGTACTTC,CASSPSRTRLKETQYF
many,TRBV2,.,TRBJ1-5,TGTGCCAGCAGCGAGGGGGGACAGCCCCAGCATTTT,CASSEGGQPQHF